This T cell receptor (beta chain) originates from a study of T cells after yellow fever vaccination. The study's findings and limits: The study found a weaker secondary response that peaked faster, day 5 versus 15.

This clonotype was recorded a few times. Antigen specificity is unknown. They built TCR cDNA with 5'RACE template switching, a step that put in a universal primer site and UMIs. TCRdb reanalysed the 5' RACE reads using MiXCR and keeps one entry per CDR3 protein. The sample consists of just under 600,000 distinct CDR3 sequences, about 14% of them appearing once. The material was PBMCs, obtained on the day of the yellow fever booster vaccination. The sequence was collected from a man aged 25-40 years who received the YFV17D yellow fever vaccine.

The CDR3 sequence is CASSLALPGDTQYF. The CDR3 coding sequence is TGTGCCAGCAGTTTAGCGCTACCCGGGGATACGCAGTATTTT. The V call is TRBV12-3 or TRBV12-4, the J call TRBJ2-3; D is uncertain. The germline V and J ends were trimmed by 0 bases and 6 bases, with 10 bases remaining between them. CDR3 length equals 14 residues.